The T cell receptor (beta chain) described here comes from a study of OX40 agonist ivuxolimab in advanced cancers. A word on this clone: The antigen remains undetermined.

Germline V CDR1 and CDR2: SNHLY, FYNNEI. The CDR3 is 16 amino acids. The V segment lost 2 bases and the J segment 2 bases; nucleotides outside the gene matches: 5. Study-wide results and limits: Antigen specificity of clonally expanded peripheral T cells was not established. The CD4+ and CD8+ T cells in the blood had expanded clonally by week 6 at 0.1 to 3.0 mg/kg. Normalized T-cell clonal expansion was also low in some nonresponders.

Profiling relied on immunoSEQ multiplex PCR, and the TCRdb table lists in-frame clones only, not all of them. This table holds 10,000 to 13,000 clones, approximately 84% found once. This material consisted of CD4+ or CD8+ T cells sorted from blood, taken in a trial of the OX40 agonist ivuxolimab. The chain has TRBV2 and TRBJ2-3, with 9 bases fitting TRBD2. This clonotype was obtained from an adult with an advanced solid tumor such as melanoma, head and neck, liver or kidney cancer. The CDR3 DNA reads TGTGCCAGCAGTGAATGGGCGGGGGGGGCCACAGATACGCAGTATTTT. Protein sequence: CASSEWAGGATDTQYF.